This TCR beta chain is from a study of fetal regulatory T cell absence and autoimmunity. Findings and caveats of the study: Pancreas TCRs were oligoclonally enriched versus cord blood, some clones over 100-fold.

The CDR3 runs to 14 residues. Trimming removed 1 base from V and 4 bases from J, with 10 bases in between. The V gene's germline CDR1 is SGHAT and CDR2 FQNNGV. Sequencing was at survey level. Sequencing was performed with immunoSEQ multiplex PCR; in TCRdb, only in-frame clones are kept and a portion is missing. In the table there are approximately 46,000 clones, about 86% of which are singletons. Comment on this clone: Its antigen is not identified.

The gene calls are TRBV11-2 and TRBJ1-2, with D possibly TRBD1 on 6 matching bases. The TCR sequence derives from a newborn boy with IPEX syndrome. The sample consisted of cord blood. In nucleotides, the CDR3 is TGTGCCAGCAGCTTAGGAGTCAGGGGCTATGGCTACACCTTC. This codes for CASSLGVRGYGYTF.